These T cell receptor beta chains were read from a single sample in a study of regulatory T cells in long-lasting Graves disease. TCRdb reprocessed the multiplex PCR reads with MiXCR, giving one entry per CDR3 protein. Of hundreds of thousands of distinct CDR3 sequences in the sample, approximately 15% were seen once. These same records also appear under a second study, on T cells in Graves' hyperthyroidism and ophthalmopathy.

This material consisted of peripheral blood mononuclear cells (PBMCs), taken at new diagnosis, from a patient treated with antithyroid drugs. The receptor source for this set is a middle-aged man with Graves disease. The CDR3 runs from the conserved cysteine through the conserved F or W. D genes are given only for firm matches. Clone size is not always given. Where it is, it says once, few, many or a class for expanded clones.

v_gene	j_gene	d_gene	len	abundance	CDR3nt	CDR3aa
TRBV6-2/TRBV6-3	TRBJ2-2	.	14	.	TGTGCCACTAGGACAGAAAAGAACACCGGGGAGCTGTTTTTT	CATRTEKNTGELFF
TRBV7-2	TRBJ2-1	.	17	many	TGTGCCAGCAGCCCTAAGGGGGGGGGGAGCTCCTACAATGAGCAGTTCTTC	CASSPKGGGSSYNEQFF
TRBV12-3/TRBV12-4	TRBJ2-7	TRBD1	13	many	TGTGCCAGCAGTCTCCGGGACAGCTACGAGCAGTACTTC	CASSLRDSYEQYF
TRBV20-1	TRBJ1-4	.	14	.	TGCAGTGCTAGAGATAGGGGTGCTAATGAAAAACTGTTTTTT	CSARDRGANEKLFF
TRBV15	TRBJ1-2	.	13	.	TGTGCCACCAGCAGAGGCGAGGGGAATGGCTACACCTTC	CATSRGEGNGYTF
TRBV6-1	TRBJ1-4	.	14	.	TGTGCCAGCAACGGGGAAGGTTTAAGAGAAAAACTGTTTTTT	CASNGEGLREKLFF
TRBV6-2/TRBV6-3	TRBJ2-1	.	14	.	TGTGCCAGCAGGGTGGGACTTAGCGCGGATGAGCAGTTCTTC	CASRVGLSADEQFF
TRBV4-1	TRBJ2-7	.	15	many	TGCGCCAGCAGCCAAGGGGGACAAACTTTCTACGAGCAGTACTTC	CASSQGGQTFYEQYF
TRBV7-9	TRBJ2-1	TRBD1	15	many	TGTGCCAGCAGCTCGGACAGGGGATCCTACAATGAGCAGTTCTTC	CASSSDRGSYNEQFF
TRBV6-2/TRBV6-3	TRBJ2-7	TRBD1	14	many	TGTGCCAGCAGTTTCACAGGGGGGACCTTCGAGCAGTACTTC	CASSFTGGTFEQYF
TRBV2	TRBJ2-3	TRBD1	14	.	TGTGCCAGCACGTGGCAGGGGGCGACAGATACGCAGTATTTT	CASTWQGATDTQYF
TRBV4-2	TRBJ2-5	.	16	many	TGTGCCAGCAGCCAAGATGTCCTAGCGAGGGGAGAGACCCAGTACTTC	CASSQDVLARGETQYF
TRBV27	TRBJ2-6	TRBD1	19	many	TGTGCCAGCAGTTCCGCTACCGGGACAGAAGGATCTGGGGCCAACGTCCTGACTTTC	CASSSATGTEGSGANVLTF
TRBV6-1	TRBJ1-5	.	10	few	TGTGCCAGCAACAGTCAGCCCCAGCATTTT	CASNSQPQHF
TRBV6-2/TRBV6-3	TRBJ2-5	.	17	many	TGTGCCAGCAATTACTCGACGTCGATCAACCAAGGGGAGACCCAGTACTTC	CASNYSTSINQGETQYF
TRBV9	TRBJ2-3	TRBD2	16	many	TGTGCCAGCAGCGTAGGACTAGCGTCGAGAACAGATACGCAGTATTTT	CASSVGLASRTDTQYF
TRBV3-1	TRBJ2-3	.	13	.	TGTGCCAGCAGCCGGGCGGCAGGAGATACGCAGTATTTT	CASSRAAGDTQYF
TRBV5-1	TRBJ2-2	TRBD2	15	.	TGCGCCAGCAGCTTGAGCGGGGCGAACACCGGGGAGCTGTTTTTT	CASSLSGANTGELFF
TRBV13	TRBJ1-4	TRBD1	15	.	TGTGCCAGCAGCATTAAAGACAGGGAAGCTGAAAAACTGTTTTTT	CASSIKDREAEKLFF
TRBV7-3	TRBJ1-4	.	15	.	TGTGCCAGCAGCTCTCAGGGCTTCGGAGCTGAAAAACTGTTTTTT	CASSSQGFGAEKLFF
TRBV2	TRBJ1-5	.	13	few	TGTGCCAGCAGTGAAGAGCAGGTTCAGCCCCAGCATTTT	CASSEEQVQPQHF
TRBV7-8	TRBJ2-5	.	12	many	TGTGCCAGCAGCCGAATTCAAGAGACCCAGTACTTC	CASSRIQETQYF
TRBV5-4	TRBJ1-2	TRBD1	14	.	TGTGCCAGCAGCACCGCGACAGGGAGTTATGGCTACACCTTC	CASSTATGSYGYTF
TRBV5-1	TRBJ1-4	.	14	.	TGCGCCAGCAGCTTACGGTCCGATAATGAAAAACTGTTTTTT	CASSLRSDNEKLFF
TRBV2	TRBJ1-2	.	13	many	TGTGCCAGCAGTGTTGAGGCCAACTATGGCTACACCTTC	CASSVEANYGYTF
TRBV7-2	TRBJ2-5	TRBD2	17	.	TGTGCCAGCAGCCCTTTATTTGGGCGGGGGGGCCAAGAGACCCAGTACTTC	CASSPLFGRGGQETQYF
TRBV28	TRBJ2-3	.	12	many	TGTGCCAGCAGTTTAGGGAAGGCTACGCAGTATTTT	CASSLGKATQYF
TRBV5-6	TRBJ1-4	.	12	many	TGTGCCAGCAGCTTCGTGGGAGAAAAACTGTTTTTT	CASSFVGEKLFF
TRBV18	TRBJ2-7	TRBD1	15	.	TGTGCCAGCTCACCAACCCCCGGGACAGGGGATGAGCAGTACTTC	CASSPTPGTGDEQYF
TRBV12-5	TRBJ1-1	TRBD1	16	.	TGTGCTAGTGGTTTGGTACTTACAGGGGGAAACACTGAAGCTTTCTTT	CASGLVLTGGNTEAFF
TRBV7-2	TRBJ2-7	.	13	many	TGTGCCAGTAGTGTCCGGGACAACTACGAGCAGTACTTC	CASSVRDNYEQYF
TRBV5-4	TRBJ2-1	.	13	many	TGTGCCAGCACGGGGGATTTCTACAATGAGCAGTTCTTC	CASTGDFYNEQFF